The rows below give T cell receptor beta chains drawn from one sample of a study of PD-1 blockade in classical Hodgkin lymphoma. Sequencing was performed with immunoSEQ multiplex PCR; in TCRdb, only in-frame clones are kept and a portion is missing. The table records some 96,000 clones, more than 85% of them present only once. This specimen consisted of peripheral blood mononuclear cells (PBMCs), obtained before the fourth cycle of nivolumab. The origin of the receptors is a human donor with classical Hodgkin lymphoma. CDR3s include the opening cysteine and the closing phenylalanine or tryptophan. A D gene is named only where the DNA matches it firmly. The size of a clone is reported for some rows only, either as once, few or many, or as a class for expanded clones.

D: NA
V: TRBV6-5
J: TRBJ1-2
size: NA
CDR3: CASSYKGHRAYTF
DNA: TGTGCCAGCAGTTACAAGGGGCACCGGGCCTACACCTTC

D: NA
V: TRBV2
J: TRBJ2-7
size: NA
CDR3: CASKDRIYEQYF
DNA: TGTGCCAGCAAGGACAGAATCTACGAGCAGTACTTC

D: NA
V: TRBV5-1
J: TRBJ2-1
size: NA
CDR3: CASSLISATYNEQFF
DNA: TGCGCCAGCAGCTTGATTTCTGCAACCTACAATGAGCAGTTCTTC

D: TRBD2
V: TRBV14
J: TRBJ2-1
size: NA
CDR3: CASSQVPGLAGGFEQFF
DNA: TGTGCCAGCAGCCAAGTTCCGGGACTAGCGGGAGGTTTTGAGCAGTTCTTC

D: TRBD2
V: TRBV7-7
J: TRBJ2-5
size: NA
CDR3: CASSLAGRPQETQYF
DNA: TGTGCTAGCAGCTTAGCGGGACGCCCACAAGAGACCCAGTACTTC

D: NA
V: TRBV7-8
J: TRBJ1-4
size: NA
CDR3: CASSLQLTNEKLFF
DNA: TGTGCCAGCAGCTTACAGCTAACTAATGAAAAACTGTTTTTT

D: NA
V: TRBV10-3
J: TRBJ1-2
size: NA
CDR3: CAISESLPPSGWSNYGYTF
DNA: TGTGCCATCAGTGAGTCATTGCCCCCATCAGGGTGGTCTAACTATGGCTACACCTTC

D: TRBD2
V: TRBV11-2
J: TRBJ2-7
size: NA
CDR3: CASSLGGIAGGPPTYEQYF
DNA: TGTGCCAGCAGCTTGGGGGGCATAGCGGGAGGGCCCCCAACCTACGAGCAGTACTTC

D: NA
V: TRBV11-2
J: TRBJ1-2
size: once
CDR3: CASSPFTLQVRYGYTF
DNA: TGTGCCAGCAGCCCCTTTACTTTACAAGTTAGATATGGCTACACCTTC

D: TRBD1
V: TRBV4-2
J: TRBJ1-6
size: NA
CDR3: CASGTGTDNSPLHF
DNA: TGTGCCAGCGGGACCGGGACAGACAATTCACCCCTCCACTTT

D: NA
V: TRBV5-4
J: TRBJ2-3
size: NA
CDR3: CASNPVDAPGTQYF
DNA: TGTGCCAGCAACCCCGTGGACGCCCCGGGTACGCAGTATTTT

D: NA
V: TRBV27
J: TRBJ1-1
size: few
CDR3: CASSLRWNTEAFF
DNA: TGTGCCAGCAGCCTCCGATGGAACACTGAAGCTTTCTTT

D: NA
V: TRBV19
J: TRBJ1-1
size: NA
CDR3: CASSIGAANTEAFF
DNA: TGTGCCAGTAGTATCGGAGCAGCGAACACTGAAGCTTTCTTT

D: NA
V: TRBV4-1
J: TRBJ2-3
size: NA
CDR3: CASSQDLALFREEDTQYF
DNA: TGCGCCAGCAGCCAAGATCTTGCTTTGTTCAGGGAAGAAGATACGCAGTATTTT

D: NA
V: TRBV27
J: TRBJ1-1
size: NA
CDR3: CASSILPLRNMVTEAFF
DNA: TGTGCCAGCAGTATACTGCCTCTCCGGAATATGGTCACTGAAGCTTTCTTT

D: NA
V: TRBV9
J: TRBJ1-1
size: once
CDR3: CASSVVEGTEAFF
DNA: TGTGCCAGCAGCGTAGTTGAGGGGACTGAAGCTTTCTTT

D: NA
V: TRBV30
J: TRBJ2-5
size: NA
CDR3: CAWSVGGARETQYF
DNA: TGTGCCTGGAGTGTTGGGGGAGCTCGAGAGACCCAGTACTTC

D: NA
V: TRBV6-1
J: TRBJ1-2
size: NA
CDR3: CASSLSVDYGYTF
DNA: TGTGCCAGCAGTCTCTCAGTCGACTATGGCTACACCTTC

D: TRBD1
V: TRBV27
J: TRBJ2-7
size: NA
CDR3: CASSPDRAYEQYF
DNA: TGTGCCAGCAGTCCCGACAGGGCCTACGAGCAGTACTTC

D: NA
V: TRBV6-5
J: TRBJ1-6
size: NA
CDR3: CASRREVLNSPLHF
DNA: TGTGCCAGCCGAAGGGAGGTGTTGAATTCACCCCTCCACTTT

D: TRBD2
V: TRBV7-8
J: TRBJ2-1
size: NA
CDR3: CASSSPGGNEQFF
DNA: TGTGCCAGCAGCTCCCCGGGGGGGAATGAGCAGTTCTTC

D: NA
V: TRBV29-1
J: TRBJ2-3
size: few
CDR3: CSVEVSDTDTQYF
DNA: TGCAGCGTTGAAGTGTCAGACACAGATACGCAGTATTTT

D: TRBD2
V: TRBV29-1
J: TRBJ2-1
size: NA
CDR3: CSVRTSGSGQFF
DNA: TGCAGCGTCAGGACTAGCGGGAGTGGGCAGTTCTTC

D: NA
V: TRBV18
J: TRBJ1-5
size: NA
CDR3: CASSQFRISRNQPQHF
DNA: TGTGCCAGCTCACAGTTCCGGATATCGAGAAATCAGCCCCAGCATTTT

D: TRBD1
V: TRBV19
J: TRBJ2-1
size: NA
CDR3: CASSRDRGDNEQFF
DNA: TGTGCCAGTAGCCGGGACAGGGGAGACAATGAGCAGTTCTTC

D: NA
V: TRBV27
J: TRBJ2-7
size: NA
CDR3: CASSLGGSGYEQYF
DNA: TGTGCCAGCAGTTTAGGAGGGAGTGGGTACGAGCAGTACTTC

D: NA
V: TRBV27
J: TRBJ2-7
size: NA
CDR3: CASSLARVGYEQYF
DNA: TGTGCCAGCAGTTTGGCCCGAGTGGGGTACGAGCAGTACTTC

D: NA
V: TRBV13
J: TRBJ2-7
size: NA
CDR3: CASSWSSYEQYF
DNA: TGTGCCAGCAGCTGGTCCTCCTACGAGCAGTACTTC

D: TRBD2
V: TRBV5-1
J: TRBJ2-1
size: NA
CDR3: CASSPGLAGVNEQFF
DNA: TGCGCCAGCAGCCCCGGACTAGCGGGAGTAAATGAGCAGTTCTTC

D: NA
V: TRBV5-8
J: TRBJ2-2
size: NA
CDR3: CASSLRGADTGELFF
DNA: TGTGCCAGCAGCCTAAGGGGGGCGGACACCGGGGAGCTGTTTTTT

D: TRBD1
V: TRBV18
J: TRBJ2-5
size: NA
CDR3: CASSPGQGTETQYF
DNA: TGTGCCAGCTCGCCAGGACAGGGAACGGAGACCCAGTACTTC

D: TRBD2
V: TRBV7-9
J: TRBJ2-3
size: NA
CDR3: CASSFRLAGSTDTQYF
DNA: TGTGCCAGCAGCTTCCGACTAGCCGGTAGCACAGATACGCAGTATTTT

D: NA
V: TRBV28
J: TRBJ1-2
size: once
CDR3: CASQGRGGGYTF
DNA: TGTGCCAGTCAGGGGAGGGGTGGTGGCTACACCTTC

D: TRBD2
V: TRBV7-9
J: TRBJ2-7
size: once
CDR3: CASSLGTSGTYEQYF
DNA: TGTGCCAGCAGCCTGGGAACTAGCGGGACCTACGAGCAGTACTTC

D: TRBD1
V: TRBV7-2
J: TRBJ2-7
size: NA
CDR3: CASSLEGPGQGAHEQYF
DNA: TGTGCCAGCAGCTTAGAGGGCCCGGGACAGGGGGCCCACGAGCAGTACTTC

D: NA
V: TRBV19
J: TRBJ1-5
size: NA
CDR3: CASSIVQGRQPQHF
DNA: TGTGCCAGTAGTATAGTACAGGGAAGGCAGCCCCAGCATTTT

D: TRBD1
V: TRBV23-1
J: TRBJ2-1
size: NA
CDR3: CASDPSGTGGGNEQFF
DNA: TGCGCCAGCGACCCATCCGGGACAGGGGGGGGCAATGAGCAGTTCTTC

D: NA
V: TRBV11-1
J: TRBJ2-1
size: NA
CDR3: CASSPRTAWSSYNEQFF
DNA: TGTGCCAGCAGCCCGAGGACGGCATGGAGCTCCTACAATGAGCAGTTCTTC

D: NA
V: TRBV27
J: TRBJ1-1
size: NA
CDR3: CATRRGPSEAFF
DNA: TGTGCCACTCGCCGGGGTCCTTCCGAAGCTTTCTTT

D: TRBD1
V: TRBV30
J: TRBJ2-7
size: once
CDR3: CAWFGQGEQYEQYF
DNA: TGTGCCTGGTTCGGACAGGGGGAACAGTACGAGCAGTACTTC

D: NA
V: TRBV5-1
J: TRBJ1-4
size: NA
CDR3: CASTRDFNEKLFF
DNA: TGCGCCAGCACCAGGGATTTCAATGAAAAACTGTTTTTT

D: NA
V: TRBV7-8
J: TRBJ2-7
size: NA
CDR3: CASSLEVTAWEDYEQYF
DNA: TGTGCCAGCAGCTTAGAAGTTACAGCGTGGGAAGACTACGAGCAGTACTTC

D: NA
V: TRBV19
J: TRBJ2-7
size: NA
CDR3: CASSMRDGQYSYEQYF
DNA: TGTGCCAGTAGTATGAGGGATGGACAGTACTCCTACGAGCAGTACTTC

D: NA
V: TRBV5-5
J: TRBJ2-7
size: NA
CDR3: CASRALAGTPSYEQYF
DNA: TGTGCCAGCAGGGCGTTAGCCGGGACACCGTCCTACGAGCAGTACTTC

D: TRBD2
V: TRBV2
J: TRBJ2-2
size: NA
CDR3: CASSAGLAIGELFF
DNA: TGTGCCAGCAGTGCGGGACTAGCTATCGGGGAGCTGTTTTTT

D: NA
V: TRBV14
J: TRBJ1-4
size: NA
CDR3: CASSQDPPGRVNEKLFF
DNA: TGTGCCAGCAGCCAAGACCCCCCAGGGAGGGTTAATGAAAAACTGTTTTTT

D: TRBD2
V: TRBV10-3
J: TRBJ2-7
size: NA
CDR3: CAISPGLAGDYEQYF
DNA: TGTGCCATCAGTCCGGGACTAGCGGGCGACTACGAGCAGTACTTC

D: TRBD1
V: TRBV30
J: TRBJ1-4
size: NA
CDR3: CAWSVSRVTGTNEKLFF
DNA: TGTGCCTGGAGTGTATCTAGGGTGACAGGGACTAATGAAAAACTGTTTTTT

D: TRBD1
V: TRBV9
J: TRBJ1-2
size: NA
CDR3: CASSRQGGGGYTF
DNA: TGTGCCAGCAGTCGACAGGGCGGAGGTGGCTACACCTTC

D: NA
V: TRBV5-4
J: TRBJ2-7
size: NA
CDR3: CASSGGTPAYEQYF
DNA: TGTGCCAGCAGCGGCGGGACACCCGCCTACGAGCAGTACTTC

D: NA
V: TRBV6-6
J: TRBJ1-2
size: NA
CDR3: CASSYIPSAPYGYTF
DNA: TGTGCCAGCAGTTATATCCCATCCGCTCCCTATGGCTACACCTTC

D: NA
V: TRBV30
J: TRBJ2-2
size: NA
CDR3: CAWGGVPDRELFF
DNA: TGTGCCTGGGGGGGAGTACCCGACCGGGAGCTGTTTTTT

D: NA
V: TRBV30
J: TRBJ2-1
size: NA
CDR3: CAWSAGYYNEQFF
DNA: TGTGCCTGGAGCGCAGGGTACTACAATGAGCAGTTCTTC

D: TRBD1
V: TRBV28
J: TRBJ2-7
size: NA
CDR3: CASSLDRAYEQYF
DNA: TGTGCCAGCAGTTTAGACAGGGCCTACGAGCAGTACTTC

D: NA
V: TRBV20-1
J: TRBJ2-5
size: NA
CDR3: CSARTETTQYF
DNA: TGCAGTGCCCGGACAGAAACCACCCAGTACTTC

D: NA
V: TRBV27
J: TRBJ2-2
size: NA
CDR3: CASSPSINTGELFF
DNA: TGTGCCAGCAGTCCATCGATAAACACCGGGGAGCTGTTTTTT

D: NA
V: TRBV29-1
J: TRBJ2-2
size: NA
CDR3: CSVERGAERSGELFF
DNA: TGCAGCGTTGAAAGGGGCGCGGAGCGGAGCGGGGAGCTGTTTTTT

D: NA
V: TRBV6-1
J: TRBJ2-5
size: NA
CDR3: CASSEALGQQETQYF
DNA: TGTGCCAGCAGTGAAGCCCTCGGGCAGCAAGAGACCCAGTACTTC

D: NA
V: TRBV10-3
J: TRBJ2-3
size: NA
CDR3: CAISESLTDTQYF
DNA: TGTGCCATCAGTGAATCCTTAACAGATACGCAGTATTTT